The next 7 T cell receptor beta chains were all read from a single sample in a study of cytomegalovirus exposure and HLA in healthy donors. Primers: 60 Vbeta forward and 13 Jbeta reverse. Clones were sequenced by immunoSEQ multiplex PCR, and TCRdb holds only the in-frame ones, with some missing. In the table there are under 200,000 clones, approximately 72% of which are singletons. The specimen was PBMCs. These receptors were taken from a female donor in good health and CMV-seronegative.

The rearrangement joins TRBV28 to TRBJ1-5, with 12 bases matching TRBD1. The CDR3 consists of 16 residues. Germline CDR1 is MDHEN and CDR2 is SYDVKM. J gave up 6 bases and V 6 bases, and 9 bases lay outside the gene matches. The CDR3 nucleotides read TGTGCCAGCAGACCGGGACAGGGGGCGCCCAGTCAGCCCCAGCATTTT. This encodes CASRPGQGAPSQPQHF.

J is TRBJ2-7 and V is TRBV14; tentative D call: TRBD2 (5 bases). The CDR3 length is 13 residues. Trimming stripped 4 bases from V and 5 bases from J, with 12 bases between. The germline V gene encodes CDR1 SGHDN and CDR2 FVKESK. The CDR3 bases are TGTGCCAGCAGCCCACTCCAGCGGAACGAGCAGTACTTC. It encodes CASSPLQRNEQYF.

CDR3 in DNA: TGCGCCAGCAGCCAAGTACTGGGCAATCAGCCCCAGCATTTT. Residues: CASSQVLGNQPQHF. The gene calls are TRBV4-3 and TRBJ1-5; D remains ambiguous. This CDR3 spans 14 amino acids. V lost 1 base to trimming and J lost 2 bases, with 6 bases between them. Germline lookup yields CDR1 LGHNA and CDR2 YSLEER.

This CDR3 is CASSLDTGMNTEAFF. CDR3 DNA sequence: TGTGCCAGCAGCTTAGATACAGGGATGAACACTGAAGCTTTCTTT. The V call is TRBV7-9, the J call TRBJ1-1, with a possible D match to TRBD1 (6 bases). The germline gives CDR1 SEHNR, CDR2 FQNEAQ (reference sequence). V lost 1 base and J 0 bases, leaving 9 bases between the germline ends. This CDR3 spans 15 amino acids.

The chain recombines TRBV30 with TRBJ2-2, with D possibly TRBD1 on 5 matching bases. The CDR3 spans 13 residues. V lost 4 bases, J lost 6 bases, and 12 bases lay in between. CDR1 and CDR2 (germline): GTSNPN, SVGIG (reference sequence). The CDR3 bases are TGTGCCTGGATTAGGTCAGGGCCCGGGGAGCTGTTTTTT. Encoded protein: CAWIRSGPGELFF. The full variable domain, completed using reference TRBV30 and TRBJ2-2, is SQTIHQWPATLVQPVGSPLSLECTVEGTSNPNLYWYRQAAGRGLQLLFYSVGIGQISSEVPQNLSASRPQDRQFILSSKKLLLSDSGFYLCAWIRSGPGELFFGEGSRLTVL.

This clone occurred a few times. The chain joins TRBV29-1 to TRBJ1-1, with 10 positions matching TRBD1. From germline, CDR1 is SQVTM and CDR2 ANQGSEA. The CDR3 length is 15 residues. The V gene end was trimmed by 4 bases and the J gene end by 4 bases; junction bases not matched to a gene: 9. As DNA, the CDR3 is TGCAGCGTTGGGGACAGGGGACGGGGCAGCACTGAAGCTTTCTTT. Translated: CSVGDRGRGSTEAFF. The whole variable domain, remainder taken from reference TRBV29-1 and TRBJ1-1, is SAVISQKPSRDICQRGTSLTIQCQVDSQVTMMFWYRQQPGQSLTLIATANQGSEATYESGFVIDKFPISRPNLTFSTLTVSNMSPEDSSIYLCSVGDRGRGSTEAFFGQGTRLTVV.

V gene TRBV7-9 combines with J gene TRBJ2-1; 12 nucleotides match TRBD2. V trimming: 5 bases; J trimming: 13 bases; junction bases outside the gene matches: 15. The CDR3 contains 16 residues. Per germline, CDR1 SEHNR and CDR2 FQNEAQ (reference sequence). The CDR3 spells CASSPPSGGAVQEQFF. CDR3 DNA sequence: TGTGCCAGCAGCCCGCCTAGCGGGGGGGCGGTTCAGGAACAGTTCTTC.